Described below is a single T cell receptor (beta chain) sequence and its context. Its matching antigen is unknown. This entry is derived from a study of immune cell composition in non-small cell lung cancer. Study in general: Tumours were mainly lung adenocarcinoma or squamous cell carcinoma. Study observations and caveats: Clones >0.5% enriched in tumour were rarer in adenocarcinoma (around 33%) than squamous (roughly 80%). Lung adenocarcinomas had lower top 10 clone scores and clonality than squamous tumours.

Clones were sequenced by immunoSEQ multiplex PCR, and TCRdb holds only the in-frame ones, with some missing. The sample carries more than 7,500 clones, around 62% recorded once. The junction had 21 bases not matched to a gene; V was cut back by 5 bases and J by 4 bases. The CDR3 covers 20 residues. Looked up from germline, CDR1 is SGHTA and CDR2 is FQGTGA. The sequence came from a human donor with non-small cell lung cancer. The chain combines TRBV7-3 with TRBJ2-3; 10 bases fit TRBD2. Sequenced: lung tumor tissue. CDR3 residues: CASSATGRTGTSVSPDTQYF. In nucleotides, the CDR3 is TGTGCCAGCAGCGCCACCGGACGGACCGGGACTAGCGTATCACCAGATACGCAGTATTTT.